This T cell receptor beta chain was observed in a study of cytomegalovirus exposure and HLA in healthy donors. Study-level results: Reports credit the classifier with highly specific, highly sensitive diagnosis of cytomegalovirus status.

Primers: 60 Vbeta forward and 13 Jbeta reverse. Sequenced by immunoSEQ multiplex PCR; TCRdb stores in-frame clones only, minus some. The sample shows 140,000 to 150,000 clones, roughly 73% of them seen only once. In the case of this clone: Its antigen is undetermined.

CDR1 SGHDT and CDR2 YYEEEE come from the germline V gene. The CDR3 extends over 13 amino acids. Trimming took 3 bases from V and 3 from J; bases not matched to a gene: 1. The sample comprised PBMCs. The sequence was obtained from a woman younger than 35 in good health and CMV-seronegative. The J gene is TRBJ2-3, the V gene TRBV5-6, with 7 nucleotides matching TRBD2. The chain's CDR3 is CASSWGGTDTQYF. As DNA, the CDR3 is TGTGCCAGCAGCTGGGGGGGGACAGATACGCAGTATTTT.